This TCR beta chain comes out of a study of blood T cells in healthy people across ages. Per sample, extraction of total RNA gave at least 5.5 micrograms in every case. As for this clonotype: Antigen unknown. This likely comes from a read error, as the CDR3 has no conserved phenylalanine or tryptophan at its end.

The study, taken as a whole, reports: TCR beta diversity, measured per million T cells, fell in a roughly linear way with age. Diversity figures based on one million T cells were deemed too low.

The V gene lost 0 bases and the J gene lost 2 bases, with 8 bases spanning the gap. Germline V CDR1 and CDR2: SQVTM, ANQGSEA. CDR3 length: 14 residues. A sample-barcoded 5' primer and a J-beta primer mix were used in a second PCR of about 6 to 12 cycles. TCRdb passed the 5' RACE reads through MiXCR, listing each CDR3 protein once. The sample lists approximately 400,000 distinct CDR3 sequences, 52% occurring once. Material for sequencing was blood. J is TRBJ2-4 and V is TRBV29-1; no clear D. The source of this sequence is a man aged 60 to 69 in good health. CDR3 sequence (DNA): TGCAGCGTTGAAGAGGACGGGTCCAAAAACATTCAGTACTTG. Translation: CSVEEDGSKNIQYL.